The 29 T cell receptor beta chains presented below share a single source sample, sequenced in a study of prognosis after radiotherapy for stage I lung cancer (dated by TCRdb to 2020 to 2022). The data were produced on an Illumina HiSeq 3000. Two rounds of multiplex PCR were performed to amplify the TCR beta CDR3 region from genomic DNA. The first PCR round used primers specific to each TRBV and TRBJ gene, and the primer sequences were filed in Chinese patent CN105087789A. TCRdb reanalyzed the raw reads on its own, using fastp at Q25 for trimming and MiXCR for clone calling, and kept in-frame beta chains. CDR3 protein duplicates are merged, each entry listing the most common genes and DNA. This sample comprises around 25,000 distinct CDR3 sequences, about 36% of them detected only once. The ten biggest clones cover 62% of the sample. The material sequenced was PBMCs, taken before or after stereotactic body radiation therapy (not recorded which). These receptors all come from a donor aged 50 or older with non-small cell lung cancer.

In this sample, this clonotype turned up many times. The CDR3 region is CASSFGQGFRQPQHF. The CDR3 DNA reads TGTGCCAGCAGTTTTGGACAGGGGTTTCGTCAGCCCCAGCATTTT. The V gene is TRBV28, the J gene TRBJ1-5; TRBD1 matches 9 bases. The germline V gene has CDR1 MDHEN and CDR2 SYDVKM. The CDR3 is 15 residues long. The ends lost 3 bases at V and 6 bases at J; junction bases unmatched: 6. Combining the CDR3 with reference TRBV28 and TRBJ1-5 gives the whole variable domain DVKVTQSSRYLVKRTGEKVFLECVQDMDHENMFWYRQDPGLGLRLIYFSYDVKMKEKGDIPEGYSVSREKKERFSLILESASTNQTSMYLCASSFGQGFRQPQHFGDGTRLSIL.

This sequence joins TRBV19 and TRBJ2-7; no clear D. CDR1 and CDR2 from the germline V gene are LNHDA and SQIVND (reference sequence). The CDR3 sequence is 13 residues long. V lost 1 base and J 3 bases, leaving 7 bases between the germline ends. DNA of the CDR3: TGTGCCAGTAGTATAGGCCACCTCTACGAGCAGTACTTC. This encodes CASSIGHLYEQYF.

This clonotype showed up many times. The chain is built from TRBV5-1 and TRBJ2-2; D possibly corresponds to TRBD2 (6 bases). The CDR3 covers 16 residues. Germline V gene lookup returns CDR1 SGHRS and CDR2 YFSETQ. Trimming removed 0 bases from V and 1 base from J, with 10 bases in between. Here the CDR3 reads CASSLGLALNTGELFF. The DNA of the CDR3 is TGCGCCAGCAGCTTGGGTCTAGCGCTGAACACCGGGGAGCTGTTTTTT.

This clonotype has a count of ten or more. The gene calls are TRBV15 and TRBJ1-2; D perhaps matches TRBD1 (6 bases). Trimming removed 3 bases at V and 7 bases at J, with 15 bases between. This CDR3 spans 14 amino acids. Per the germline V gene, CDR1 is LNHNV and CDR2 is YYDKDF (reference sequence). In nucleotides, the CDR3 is TGTGCCACCAGCAGGGCAACAGGGATGTCTGGCTACACCTTC. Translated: CATSRATGMSGYTF.

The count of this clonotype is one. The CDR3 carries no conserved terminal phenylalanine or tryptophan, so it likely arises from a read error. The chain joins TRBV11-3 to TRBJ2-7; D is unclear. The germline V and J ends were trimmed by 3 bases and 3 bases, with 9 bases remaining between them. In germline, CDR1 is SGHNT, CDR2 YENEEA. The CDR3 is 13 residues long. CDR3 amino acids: CASSFGYFYEQYS. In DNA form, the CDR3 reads TGTGCCAGCAGCTTCGGGTACTTCTACGAGCAGTACTCC.

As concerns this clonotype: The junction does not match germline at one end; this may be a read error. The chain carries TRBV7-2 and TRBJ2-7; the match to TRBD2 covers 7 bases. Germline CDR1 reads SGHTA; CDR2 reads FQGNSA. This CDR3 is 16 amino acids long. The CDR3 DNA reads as TGTGCCAACAGCTTAGCGCCTCAGCGGGAACCATACGAGCAGTACTTC. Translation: CANSLAPQREPYEQYF.

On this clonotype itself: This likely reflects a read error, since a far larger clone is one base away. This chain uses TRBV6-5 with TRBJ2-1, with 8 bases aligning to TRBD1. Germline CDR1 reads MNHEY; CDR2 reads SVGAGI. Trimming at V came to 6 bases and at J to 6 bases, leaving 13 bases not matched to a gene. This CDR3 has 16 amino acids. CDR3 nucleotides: TGTGCCAGCAGAAAACGTCCGGGACAGGTGATCAATGAGCAGTTCTTC. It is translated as CASRKRPGQVINEQFF.

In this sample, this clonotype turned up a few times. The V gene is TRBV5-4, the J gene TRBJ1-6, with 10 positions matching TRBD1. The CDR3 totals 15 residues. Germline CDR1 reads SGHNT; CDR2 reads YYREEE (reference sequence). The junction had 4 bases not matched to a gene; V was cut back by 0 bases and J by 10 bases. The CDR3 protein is CASSLDGTGESPLHF. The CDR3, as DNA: TGTGCCAGCAGCTTGGATGGGACAGGGGAATCACCCCTCCACTTT.

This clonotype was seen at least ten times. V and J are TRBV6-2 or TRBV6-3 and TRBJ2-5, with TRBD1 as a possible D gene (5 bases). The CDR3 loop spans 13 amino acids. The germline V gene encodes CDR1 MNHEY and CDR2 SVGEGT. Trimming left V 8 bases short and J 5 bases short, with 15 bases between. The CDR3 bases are TGTGCCAGCTCCTTAGGGGATGGGGAGACCCAGTACTTC. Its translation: CASSLGDGETQYF.

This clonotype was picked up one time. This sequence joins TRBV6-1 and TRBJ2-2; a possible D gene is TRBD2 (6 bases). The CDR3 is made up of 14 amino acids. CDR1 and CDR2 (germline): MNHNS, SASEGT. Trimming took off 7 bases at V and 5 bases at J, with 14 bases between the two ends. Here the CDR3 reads CASTKTSATGELFF. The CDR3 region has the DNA TGTGCCAGCACCAAGACTAGTGCGACCGGGGAGCTGTTTTTT.

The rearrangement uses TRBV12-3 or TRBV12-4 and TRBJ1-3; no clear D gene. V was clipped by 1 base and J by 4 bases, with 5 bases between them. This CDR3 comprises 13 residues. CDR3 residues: CASSLGGGNTIYF. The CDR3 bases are TGTGCCAGCAGTTTAGGGGGAGGAAACACCATATATTTT.

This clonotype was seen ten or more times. DNA of the CDR3: TGTGCCAGCAGTTTAGGGTGGAGGACTAGCGGGAGTGGGTCCTACGAGCAGTACTTC. Translated, it gives CASSLGWRTSGSGSYEQYF. The genes are TRBV12-3 or TRBV12-4 and TRBJ2-7; the match to TRBD2 covers 13 bases. This CDR3 contains 19 residues. J lost 1 base, V lost 1 base, and 10 bases had no gene match.

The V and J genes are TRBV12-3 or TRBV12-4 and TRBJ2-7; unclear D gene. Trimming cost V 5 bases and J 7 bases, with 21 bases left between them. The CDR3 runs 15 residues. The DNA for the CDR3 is TGTGCCAGCAGTCTAGGTACACACATGTTGGGGGAGCAGTACTTC. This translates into CASSLGTHMLGEQYF.

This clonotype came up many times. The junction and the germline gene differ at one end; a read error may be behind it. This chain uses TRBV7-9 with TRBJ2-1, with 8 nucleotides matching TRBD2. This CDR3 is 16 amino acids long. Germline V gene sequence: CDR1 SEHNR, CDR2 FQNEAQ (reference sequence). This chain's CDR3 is CASNLDRSSGRLEQFF. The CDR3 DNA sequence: TGTGCCAGCAACTTAGACAGGTCTAGCGGGCGGCTGGAGCAGTTCTTC.

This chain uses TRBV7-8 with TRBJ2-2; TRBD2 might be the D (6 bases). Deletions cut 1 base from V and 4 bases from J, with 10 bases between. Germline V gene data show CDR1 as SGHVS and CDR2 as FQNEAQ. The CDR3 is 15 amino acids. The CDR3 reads CASSLGTMSTGELFF. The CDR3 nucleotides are TGTGCCAGCAGCTTAGGGACTATGAGCACCGGGGAGCTGTTTTTT.

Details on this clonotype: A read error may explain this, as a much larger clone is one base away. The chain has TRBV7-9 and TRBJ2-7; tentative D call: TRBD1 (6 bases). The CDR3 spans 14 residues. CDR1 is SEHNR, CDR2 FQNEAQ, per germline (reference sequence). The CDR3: CANSLGDRPYEQYF. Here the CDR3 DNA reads TGTGCCAACAGCTTAGGAGACAGGCCCTATGAGCAGTACTTC.

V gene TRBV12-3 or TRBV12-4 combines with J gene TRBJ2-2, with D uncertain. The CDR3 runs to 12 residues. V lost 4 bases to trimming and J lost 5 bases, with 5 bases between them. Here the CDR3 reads CASSSETGELFF. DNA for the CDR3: TGTGCCAGCAGTTCAGAAACCGGGGAGCTGTTTTTT.

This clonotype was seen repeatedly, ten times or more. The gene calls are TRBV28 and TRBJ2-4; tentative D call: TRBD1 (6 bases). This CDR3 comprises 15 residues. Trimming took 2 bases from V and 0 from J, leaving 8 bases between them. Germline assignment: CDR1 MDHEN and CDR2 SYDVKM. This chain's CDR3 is CASSLGQLAKNIQYF. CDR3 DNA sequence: TGTGCCAGCAGTTTAGGACAGCTAGCCAAAAACATTCAGTACTTC.

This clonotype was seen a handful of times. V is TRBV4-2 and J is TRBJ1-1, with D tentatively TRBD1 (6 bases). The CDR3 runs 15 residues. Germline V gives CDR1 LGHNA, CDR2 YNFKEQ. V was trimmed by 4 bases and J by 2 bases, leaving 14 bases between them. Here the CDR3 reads CASSPHRALNTEAFF. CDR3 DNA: TGTGCCAGCAGCCCCCACAGGGCCCTAAACACTGAAGCTTTCTTT.

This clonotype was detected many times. The CDR3 DNA reads TGCGCCAGCAGCTCCTTCCCCGACAGGCGGGACTATGGCTACACCTTC. It codes for CASSSFPDRRDYGYTF. V and J are TRBV5-1 and TRBJ1-2; a possible D gene is TRBD1 (6 bases). Germline V CDR1 and CDR2: SGHRS, YFSETQ. Trimming stripped 3 bases from V and 3 bases from J, with 18 bases between. This CDR3 is built from 16 residues.

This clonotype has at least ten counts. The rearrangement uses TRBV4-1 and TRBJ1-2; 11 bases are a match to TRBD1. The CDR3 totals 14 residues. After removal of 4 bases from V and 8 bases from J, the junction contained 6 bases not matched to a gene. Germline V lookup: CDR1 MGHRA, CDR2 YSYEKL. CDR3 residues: CASSPMGQGGGYTF. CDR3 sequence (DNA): TGCGCCAGCAGCCCGATGGGACAGGGGGGCGGCTACACCTTC.

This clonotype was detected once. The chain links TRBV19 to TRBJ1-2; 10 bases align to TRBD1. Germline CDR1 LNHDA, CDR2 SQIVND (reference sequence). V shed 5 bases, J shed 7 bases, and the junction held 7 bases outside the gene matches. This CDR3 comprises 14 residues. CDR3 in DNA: TGTGCCAGTAGTCCGGCGACAGGGGGCTTTGGCTACACCTTC. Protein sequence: CASSPATGGFGYTF.

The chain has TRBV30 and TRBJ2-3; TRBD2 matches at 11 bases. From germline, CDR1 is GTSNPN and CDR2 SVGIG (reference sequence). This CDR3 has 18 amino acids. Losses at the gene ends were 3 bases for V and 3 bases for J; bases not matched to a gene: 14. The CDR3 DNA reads TGTGCCTGGAGGCCGGGACTAGCGGCAGGGGCTATGACAGATACGCAGTATTTT. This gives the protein CAWRPGLAAGAMTDTQYF. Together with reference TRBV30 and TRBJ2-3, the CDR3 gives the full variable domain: SQTIHQWPATLVQPVGSPLSLECTVEGTSNPNLYWYRQAAGRGLQLLFYSVGIGQISSEVPQNLSASRPQDRQFILSSKKLLLSDSGFYLCAWRPGLAAGAMTDTQYFGPGTRLTVL.

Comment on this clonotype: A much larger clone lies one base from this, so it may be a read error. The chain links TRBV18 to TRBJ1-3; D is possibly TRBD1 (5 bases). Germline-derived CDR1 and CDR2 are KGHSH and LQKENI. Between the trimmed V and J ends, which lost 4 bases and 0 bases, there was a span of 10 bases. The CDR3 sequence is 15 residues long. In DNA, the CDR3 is TGTGCCAGCTCACTGGACACCGGCTCTGGAAACACCATATATTTT. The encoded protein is CASSLDTGSGNTIYF.

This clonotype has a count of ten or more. In DNA form, the CDR3 reads TGTGCCACCAGTGATTTGAATGATGGGACAGGGTACAGGGAGACCCAGTACTTC. This sequence encodes CATSDLNDGTGYRETQYF. This chain uses TRBV24-1 with TRBJ2-5; 9 bases are shared with TRBD1. Germline CDR1 is KGHDR and CDR2 is SFDVKD. J was trimmed by 5 bases and V by 0 bases; bases with no gene match: 12. The CDR3 loop spans 18 amino acids.

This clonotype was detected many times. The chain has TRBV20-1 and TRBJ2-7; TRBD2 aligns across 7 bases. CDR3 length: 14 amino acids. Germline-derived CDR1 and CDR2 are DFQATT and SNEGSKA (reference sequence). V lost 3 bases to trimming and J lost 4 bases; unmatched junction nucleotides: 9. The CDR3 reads CSARVGAGAYEQYF. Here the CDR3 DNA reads TGCAGTGCTAGGGTCGGGGCGGGAGCGTACGAGCAGTACTTC.

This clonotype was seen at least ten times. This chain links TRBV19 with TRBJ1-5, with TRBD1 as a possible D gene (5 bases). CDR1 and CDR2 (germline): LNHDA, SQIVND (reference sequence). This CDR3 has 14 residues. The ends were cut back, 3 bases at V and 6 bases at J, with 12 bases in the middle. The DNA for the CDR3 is TGTGCCAGTAGTATTAAGAAGGGGAGTCAGCCCCAGCATTTT. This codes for CASSIKKGSQPQHF.

The DNA of the CDR3 is TGTGCCACTTCCCTTCGGGCAGGCGAGCAGTACTTC. Amino acid sequence: CATSLRAGEQYF. The V gene is TRBV19, the J gene TRBJ2-7; no reliable D call. Trimming left V 10 bases short and J 6 bases short, with 16 bases between. CDR1 is LNHDA, CDR2 SQIVND, per germline (reference sequence). CDR3 length: 12 residues.

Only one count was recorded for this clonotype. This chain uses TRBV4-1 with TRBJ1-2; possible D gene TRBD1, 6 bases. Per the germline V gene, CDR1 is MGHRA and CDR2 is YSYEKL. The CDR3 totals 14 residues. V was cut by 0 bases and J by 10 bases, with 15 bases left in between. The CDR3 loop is CASSQDGLDSLYTF. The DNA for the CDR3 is TGCGCCAGCAGCCAAGATGGGTTGGACAGTCTCTACACCTTC.